The 25 T cell receptor beta chains given below trace back to one sample, sequenced in a study of vaccination and CD4 T cells after COVID-19. The Oncomine TCR Beta short-read assay was what sequenced the DNA obtained from cultured CD4+ T cells. TCRdb fed the PCR reads into MiXCR, producing one record per CDR3 protein. The sample lists roughly 25,000 distinct CDR3 sequences, 62% occurring once. Treatment denoted: roughly ten-day PBMC culture with coronavirus spike peptide pools or control peptides (ViraFEST assay). The antigens for these receptors are not known. The source material was CD4+ T cells from blood, cultured in vitro. The receptors were gathered from a human donor who had recovered from COVID-19.

The count of this clonotype is one. The chain combines TRBV11-3 with TRBJ2-1; D possibly corresponds to TRBD2 (6 bases). The CDR3 totals 13 residues. CDR1 SGHNT and CDR2 YENEEA come from the germline V gene. V lost 3 bases to trimming and J lost 8 bases, with 11 bases between them. The CDR3 coding sequence is TGTGCCAGCAGCTTTTCATCGGGGGATGAGCAGTTCTTC. Translating it yields CASSFSSGDEQFF. Supplemented by reference TRBV11-3 and TRBJ2-1, the full variable domain reads EAGVVQSPRYKIIEKKQPVAFWCNPISGHNTLYWYLQNLGQGPELLIRYENEEAVDDSQLPKDRFSAERLKGVDSTLKIQPAELGDSAVYLCASSFSSGDEQFFGPGTRLTVL.

The CDR3 nucleotides are TGCGCCAGCAGCCCGGGGGGAGGGCAAGAGACCCAGTACTTC. Translation gives CASSPGGGQETQYF. This chain links TRBV5-1 with TRBJ2-5; 7 positions match TRBD2. Germline assignment: CDR1 SGHRS and CDR2 YFSETQ. The CDR3 is 14 amino acids. The ends lost 4 bases at V and 2 bases at J; junction bases unmatched: 5.

Notes on this clonotype: The DNA is left out, because the CDR3 cannot be placed on it with certainty; the CDR3 is given as TCRdb lists it. The rearrangement joins TRBV27 to TRBJ1-4. Germline values: CDR1 MNHEY, CDR2 SMNVEV (reference sequence). The CDR3 is 15 residues long, counting both termini. CDR3 sequence: CASSLVEPRMKNCFF.

The chain has TRBV20-1 and TRBJ1-2; the D is unclear. Germline V gene sequence: CDR1 DFQATT, CDR2 SNEGSKA (reference sequence). The CDR3 consists of 13 residues. V was cut by 7 bases and J by 4 bases, with 16 bases left in between. CDR3 region: CSVTSGSGYGYTF. CDR3 nucleotides: TGCAGTGTGACCTCCGGGAGCGGCTATGGCTACACCTTC.

The chain employs TRBV30 and TRBJ1-3; no reliable D call. The V and J ends lost 1 base and 0 bases respectively, with 19 bases between them. CDR1 is GTSNPN, CDR2 SVGIG, per germline (reference sequence). The length of the CDR3 is 18 residues. This CDR3 is CAWSGMQKDYGSGNTIYF. In DNA, the CDR3 is TGTGCCTGGAGTGGGATGCAGAAGGACTACGGCTCTGGAAACACCATATATTTT.

This clonotype was seen only a few times. The rearrangement links TRBV20-1 to TRBJ1-1; no clear D gene. The CDR3 loop spans 13 amino acids. V lost 0 bases and J 10 bases, leaving 15 bases between the germline ends. Germline V gives CDR1 DFQATT, CDR2 SNEGSKA (reference sequence). The CDR3 nucleotides read TGCAGTGCTAGAGACCAAGCCCCACGGGGAGCTTTCTTT. This sequence encodes CSARDQAPRGAFF.

CDR3 region: CASRLAGGWEQYF. CDR3 nucleotide sequence: TGTGCCTCCAGACTAGCGGGAGGTTGGGAGCAGTACTTC. The chain uses TRBV6-2 or TRBV6-3 and TRBJ2-7; the match to TRBD2 covers 13 bases. Germline CDR1 and CDR2: MNHEY and SVGEGT. Trimming at V came to 11 bases and at J to 7 bases, leaving 8 bases not matched to a gene. The CDR3 loop spans 13 amino acids.

The rearrangement uses TRBV11-2 and TRBJ1-6; 12 bases are shared with TRBD1. The CDR3 runs to 18 residues. V was clipped by 5 bases and J by 6 bases; unmatched bases: 11. Germline assignment: CDR1 SGHAT and CDR2 FQNNGV. Here the CDR3 DNA reads TGTGCCAGCAGCCCCCGGGACAGGGGGCCTATGGGTAATTCACCCCTCCACTTT. Translating it yields CASSPRDRGPMGNSPLHF.

The chain is built from TRBV6-1 and TRBJ2-3; weak D call: TRBD1 (6 bases). The V and J ends lost 4 bases and 2 bases respectively, with 7 bases between them. Germline CDR1 and CDR2: MNHNS and SASEGT. The CDR3 has 13 amino acids. Here the CDR3 reads CASSGTVTDTQYF. DNA for the CDR3: TGTGCCAGCAGTGGGACAGTCACAGATACGCAGTATTTT.

The gene calls are TRBV7-9 and TRBJ1-3; D is undetermined. Germline-derived CDR1 and CDR2 are SEHNR and FQNEAQ (reference sequence). The CDR3 extends over 12 amino acids. The V gene lost 3 bases and the J gene lost 2 bases, with 2 bases spanning the gap. The CDR3 DNA reads as TGTGCCAGCAGCTTTCCTGGAAACACCATATATTTT. Its protein product is CASSFPGNTIYF.

The chain uses TRBV20-1 and TRBJ1-6; a weak D match, TRBD1 (5 bases). V was pared by 4 bases and J by 10 bases, with 14 bases between. Germline V gene data show CDR1 as DFQATT and CDR2 as SNEGSKA (reference sequence). CDR3 length: 13 amino acids. This chain's CDR3 is CSANQGSNSPLHF. For the CDR3, the DNA is TGCAGTGCTAATCAGGGAAGTAACTCACCCCTCCACTTT.

This rearrangement joins TRBV6-2 or TRBV6-3 to TRBJ2-2; 11 bases map to TRBD2. This CDR3 has 14 residues. V lost 10 bases and J lost 3; bases outside the gene matches: 4. CDR1 and CDR2 (germline): MNHEY, SVGEGT. Here the CDR3 reads CATKGLADTGELFF. CDR3 coding DNA: TGTGCCACCAAGGGACTAGCGGACACCGGGGAGCTGTTTTTT.

This clonotype was picked up a small number of times. This chain connects TRBV20-1 to TRBJ2-4; 7 bases agree with TRBD1. The junction had 6 bases not matched to a gene; V was cut back by 1 base and J by 6 bases. The CDR3 covers 14 residues. The V gene's germline CDR1 is DFQATT and CDR2 SNEGSKA (reference sequence). CDR3 in DNA: TGCAGTGCTAGAGTAGGGGGCGGAGCAAACATTCAGTACTTC. This translates into CSARVGGGANIQYF.

This clonotype was recorded a few times. The chain has TRBV2 and TRBJ1-5; TRBD1 might be the D (6 bases). CDR3 length equals 14 residues. The germline V and J ends were trimmed by 6 bases and 3 bases, with 12 bases remaining between them. Germline CDR1 and CDR2: SNHLY and FYNNEI. Here the CDR3 reads CASRDGQINQPQHF. CDR3 DNA: TGTGCCAGCAGGGACGGACAGATCAATCAGCCCCAGCATTTT.

The chain is built from TRBV6-2 or TRBV6-3 and TRBJ2-1; D may be TRBD1 (5 bases). Germline values: CDR1 MNHEY, CDR2 SVGEGT. V was shortened by 2 bases and J by 10 bases, with 9 bases between the two germline ends. The CDR3 is made up of 12 amino acids. The chain's CDR3 is CASSYRGLEQFF. As DNA, the CDR3 is TGTGCCAGCAGTTACAGGGGTCTGGAGCAGTTCTTC.

V and J are TRBV2 and TRBJ2-1; no reliable D call. V lost 3 bases and J lost 3, with 6 bases in between. Germline assignment: CDR1 SNHLY and CDR2 FYNNEI. This CDR3 is 13 amino acids long. The CDR3 sequence is CASSETIYNEQFF. The DNA for the CDR3 is TGTGCCAGCAGTGAGACAATCTACAATGAGCAGTTCTTC.

This clonotype was counted a few times. J is TRBJ1-5 and V is TRBV6-1; 7 bases map to TRBD1. Looked up from germline, CDR1 is MNHNS and CDR2 is SASEGT. The V and J ends lost 7 bases and 7 bases, in that order; junction bases with no gene match: 10. CDR3 size: 14 residues. The CDR3 nucleotides read TGTGCCAGCAACGGACAGGCGTCGGGGCAGCCCCAGCATTTT. This codes for CASNGQASGQPQHF.

The chain couples TRBV28 to TRBJ1-2; weak D call: TRBD1 (5 bases). The CDR3 spans 13 residues. Trimming pared 4 bases from V and 4 bases from J, leaving 10 bases between. The germline V gene encodes CDR1 MDHEN and CDR2 SYDVKM. CDR3 region: CASSYKGTYGYTF. CDR3 nucleotides: TGTGCCAGCAGTTACAAGGGGACCTATGGCTACACCTTC.

The J gene is TRBJ2-5, the V gene TRBV10-2; D is perhaps TRBD1 or TRBD2 (5 bases each). In germline, CDR1 is WSHSY, CDR2 SAAADI. The V gene lost 1 base and the J gene lost 5 bases, with 17 bases spanning the gap. This CDR3 is 16 amino acids long. The CDR3 region has the DNA TGCGCCAGCAGTGAGTGGGGGTGGGACCCGGGGGAGACCCAGTACTTC. Its translation: CASSEWGWDPGETQYF.

V usage is TRBV2 and J usage is TRBJ2-4; no firm D call. The CDR3 has 12 amino acids. V was cut by 6 bases and J by 8 bases, with 11 bases left in between. Germline CDR1 and CDR2: SNHLY and FYNNEI. The CDR3 coding sequence is TGTGCCAGCAGGCTAGGTAGCTACATTCAGTACTTC. This translates into CASRLGSYIQYF.

The rearrangement joins TRBV27 to TRBJ1-5; the D is unclear. V lost 1 base and J 5 bases, leaving 12 bases between the germline ends. The CDR3 has 15 residues. Germline V CDR1 and CDR2: MNHEY, SMNVEV (reference sequence). The CDR3, as DNA: TGTGCCAGCAGTTTATTGGGGAGAAAGGATCAGCCCCAGCATTTT. It is translated as CASSLLGRKDQPQHF.

The chain carries TRBV7-9 and TRBJ1-3; 8 bases are a match to TRBD1. Unmatched junction bases numbered 7, after V lost 3 bases and J lost 3 bases. Germline loops: CDR1 SEHNR, CDR2 FQNEAQ (reference sequence). The CDR3 spans 16 residues. In nucleotides, the CDR3 is TGTGCCAGCAGCTTCCTAAAGACAGGGGATGGAAACACCATATATTTT. It codes for CASSFLKTGDGNTIYF.

This chain joins TRBV19 and TRBJ2-7; D may be TRBD2 (5 bases). Per the germline V gene, CDR1 is LNHDA and CDR2 is SQIVND (reference sequence). V was trimmed by 8 bases and J by 5 bases, leaving 13 bases between them. This CDR3 is 12 amino acids long. In DNA, the CDR3 is TGTGCCAGTGCGGGCCAGTCCCACGAGCAGTACTTC. Protein: CASAGQSHEQYF.

The chain employs TRBV11-1 and TRBJ2-2, with 13 bases identical to TRBD2. Germline CDR1 and CDR2: SGHAT and FQDESV (reference sequence). The V and J ends lost 4 bases and 0 bases, in that order; junction bases with no gene match: 5. The CDR3 has 18 residues. For the CDR3, the DNA is TGTGCCAGCAGCTCCGGACTAGCGGGAGCCGCGAACACCGGGGAGCTGTTTTTT. Protein: CASSSGLAGAANTGELFF.

Turning to this clonotype: Since no conserved phenylalanine or tryptophan closes the CDR3, a read error is the likely cause. J is TRBJ2-7 and V is TRBV7-2; TRBD1 matches 7 bases. Germline V gene data show CDR1 as SGHTA and CDR2 as FQGNSA. V dropped 5 bases and J dropped 2; count of bases not matched to a gene: 9. CDR3 length: 15 residues. In DNA form, the CDR3 reads TGTGCCAGCAGCCCACGAGGGGGCCAAGCCTACGAGCAGTACTCC. Encoded protein: CASSPRGGQAYEQYS.